The clone carrying this T cell receptor (beta chain) showed up just a few times. This specimen belongs to a study of patients and donors after allogeneic stem cell transplantation. MiXCR, applied by TCRdb to the RT-PCR reads, yields one record per CDR3 protein. The sample lists about 960,000 distinct CDR3 sequences; roughly 18% were seen once. The ends lost 3 bases at V and 5 bases at J; junction bases unmatched: 9. CDR3 length: 17 residues. This receptor was obtained from a human donor who was either an allogeneic HSCT recipient or a stem cell or donor lymphocyte infusion donor (not recorded which). It is not recorded whose cells these are; they may come from a transplant donor. The sample was blood, either unsorted or a sorted T cell fraction (not recorded which). This chain uses TRBV12-3 or TRBV12-4 with TRBJ2-5; 13 nucleotides agree with TRBD2. The CDR3 nucleotides are TGTGCCAGCAGTTTTGGACTAGCGGGGGTCTCTGGGGAGACCCAGTACTTC. Protein sequence: CASSFGLAGVSGETQYF.